Below, 10 T cell receptor beta chains from the same sample are listed, as sequenced in a study of naive and memory T cell subsets. Overall study findings and caveats: Especially in CD8 cells, naive repertoires contained a few larger clonotypes, possibly CD45RA-re-expressing memory cells.

These receptors' antigens are unknown. The beta constant-region primer was an equimolar mix of two oligonucleotides covering TRBC1 and TRBC2. Nested alpha and beta constant-region primers with the SP2 primer drove four PCR rounds on ligated cDNA. TCRdb ran MiXCR on the UMI-ligation and nested PCR reads and lists one entry per CDR3 protein. The sample shows over 110,000 distinct CDR3 sequences, roughly a fifth of them seen only once. The specimen was naive CD8+ T cells from blood. Receptor source: a human donor in good health.

Only a few counts were recorded for this clonotype. The V call is TRBV4-3, the J call TRBJ2-3, with TRBD2 matching 12 bases. The CDR3 is 16 amino acids. Germline CDR1 reads LGHNA; CDR2 reads YSLEER. The V segment lost 3 bases and the J segment 4 bases; nucleotides outside the gene matches: 5. The CDR3 DNA reads as TGCGCCAGCAGCCAGAACCCTAGCGGGAGGGCAGATACGCAGTATTTT. As protein: CASSQNPSGRADTQYF.

This chain links TRBV28 with TRBJ1-2; 7 bases are a match to TRBD1. The ends lost 5 bases at V and 4 bases at J; junction bases unmatched: 7. The V gene's germline CDR1 is MDHEN and CDR2 SYDVKM. The CDR3 sequence is 14 residues long. The CDR3: CASSPPGQLYGYTF. CDR3 in DNA: TGTGCCAGCAGTCCCCCGGGACAGCTCTATGGCTACACCTTC.

The chain couples TRBV30 to TRBJ2-7; D gene ambiguous. Germline V CDR1 and CDR2: GTSNPN, SVGIG (reference sequence). The CDR3 spans 13 residues. V gave up 2 bases and J gave up 1 base, with 9 bases separating them. The CDR3 region is CAWSITESYEQYF. The CDR3 DNA reads TGTGCCTGGAGTATCACAGAGTCCTACGAGCAGTACTTC.

The genes are TRBV5-1 and TRBJ2-5; D may be TRBD1 (6 bases). CDR1 and CDR2 (germline): SGHRS, YFSETQ. Trimming left V 0 bases short and J 7 bases short, with 16 bases between. The CDR3 contains 15 residues. CDR3 bases: TGCGCCAGCAGCTTGGAAAGACAGGAGGATGGGACCCAGTACTTC. Translation gives CASSLERQEDGTQYF.

The sample holds a few counts of this clonotype. One end of the junction is discordant with germline, which a read error may explain. This chain links TRBV29-1 with TRBJ2-7; 8 nucleotides align to TRBD1. The CDR3 consists of 14 residues. CDR1 and CDR2 from the germline V gene are SQVTM and ANQGSEA. CDR3 coding DNA: TGCAGCGTCGAAGGACAGGGCGAGTCCTACGAGCAGTACTTC. Its translation: CSVEGQGESYEQYF.

The rearrangement joins TRBV7-9 to TRBJ2-2; TRBD1 matches at 10 bases. This CDR3 spans 20 amino acids. The V gene end was trimmed by 2 bases and the J gene end by 6 bases; junction bases not matched to a gene: 18. Germline V lookup: CDR1 SEHNR, CDR2 FQNEAQ (reference sequence). The CDR3 DNA is TGTGCCAGCAGCTTATGGGCGAAAGATTGGGACAGGGGTCCGGCCGGGGAGCTGTTTTTT. It encodes CASSLWAKDWDRGPAGELFF.

In its sample, this clonotype was seen a few times. The genes are TRBV27 and TRBJ1-5; 8 bases are a match to TRBD1. The V segment lost 6 bases and the J segment 3 bases; nucleotides outside the gene matches: 7. From germline, CDR1 is MNHEY and CDR2 SMNVEV (reference sequence). The CDR3 extends over 15 amino acids. The CDR3 here is CASRPGQVFNQPQHF. As DNA, the CDR3 is TGTGCCAGCAGACCGGGACAGGTATTCAATCAGCCCCAGCATTTT.

The rearrangement links TRBV4-1 to TRBJ2-7, with a possible D match to TRBD1 (5 bases). V was cut by 0 bases and J by 4 bases, with 16 bases left in between. This CDR3 contains 16 residues. Germline loops: CDR1 MGHRA, CDR2 YSYEKL. This chain's CDR3 is CASSQDSWAGFYEQYF. CDR3 bases: TGCGCCAGCAGCCAAGATAGTTGGGCAGGGTTTTACGAGCAGTACTTC.

This clonotype was recorded a few times. The rearrangement uses TRBV25-1 and TRBJ2-7; tentative D call: TRBD1 (6 bases). V was shortened by 6 bases and J by 4 bases, with 10 bases between the two germline ends. The CDR3 covers 12 residues. CDR1 is MGHDK, CDR2 SYGVNS, per germline. This CDR3 is CASRRGGYEQYF. The CDR3, as DNA: TGTGCCAGCAGGAGAGGGGGTTACGAGCAGTACTTC.

This clonotype occurred once. The chain is built from TRBV28 and TRBJ1-5, with D possibly being TRBD1 (6 bases). CDR1 and CDR2 from the germline V gene are MDHEN and SYDVKM. The CDR3 covers 14 residues. The V gene lost 5 bases and the J gene lost 7 bases, with 15 bases spanning the gap. The CDR3 loop reads CASSPTGIQQPQHF. Here the CDR3 DNA reads TGTGCCAGCAGTCCAACAGGGATCCAACAGCCCCAGCATTTT.